This T cell receptor (beta chain) was obtained from a study of identifying expanded T cells in peripheral blood. The assay was immunoSEQ multiplex PCR, and TCRdb's table has in-frame clones only and misses some. This sample has some 76,000 clones, with 90% found just once. Notes on the study in general: Variance in clone template counts between approximately 2-week samples significantly increased with total template count across all healthy donors. Differentially abundant clones: around 1.2 between replicates, about 16 at roughly 15 days, roughly 18 at four.

Losses at the gene ends were 0 bases for V and 10 bases for J; bases not matched to a gene: 9. Per the germline V gene, CDR1 is LNHDA and CDR2 is SQIVND (reference sequence). The CDR3 totals 15 residues. Collection occurred without any documented infections or immune events in donors. With regard to this clone: The antigen remains unidentified.

Sequenced sample: blood. The rearrangement links TRBV19 to TRBJ1-5; TRBD1 agrees at 7 bases. The TCR comes from a person aged 18 to 70 in good health. The CDR3 nucleotides are TGTGCCAGTAGTATAGATTGGAGGGGGCGGGATCCCCAGCATTTT. The encoded protein is CASSIDWRGRDPQHF.